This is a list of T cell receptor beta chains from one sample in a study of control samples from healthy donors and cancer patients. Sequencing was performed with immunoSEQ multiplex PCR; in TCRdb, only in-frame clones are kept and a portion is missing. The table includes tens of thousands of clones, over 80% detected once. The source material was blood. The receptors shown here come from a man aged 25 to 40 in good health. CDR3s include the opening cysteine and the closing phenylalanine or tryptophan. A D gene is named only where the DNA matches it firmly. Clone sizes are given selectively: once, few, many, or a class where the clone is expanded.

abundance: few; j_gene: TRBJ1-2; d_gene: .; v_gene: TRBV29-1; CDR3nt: TGCAGCGTTGATTTGGGACAAGCTCATGGCTACACCTTC; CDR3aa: CSVDLGQAHGYTF
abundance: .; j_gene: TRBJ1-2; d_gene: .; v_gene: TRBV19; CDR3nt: TGTGCCAGTAGACCCCCGGTCCAGGGTCGCGGCTACACCTTC; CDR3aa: CASRPPVQGRGYTF
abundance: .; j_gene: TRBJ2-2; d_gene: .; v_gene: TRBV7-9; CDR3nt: TGTGCCAGCAGCCCTAGCCCCGGGGAGCTGTTTTTT; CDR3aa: CASSPSPGELFF
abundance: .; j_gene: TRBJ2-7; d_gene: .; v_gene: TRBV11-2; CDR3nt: TGTGCCAGCAGCTTAAATCCCGGGACGGATTCCCGCTGGGGGCAGTACTTC; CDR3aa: CASSLNPGTDSRWGQYF
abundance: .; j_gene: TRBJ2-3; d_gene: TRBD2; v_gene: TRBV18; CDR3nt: TGTGCCAGCTCACCTCGCGGGGGGGCCCACACAGATACGCAGTATTTT; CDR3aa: CASSPRGGAHTDTQYF
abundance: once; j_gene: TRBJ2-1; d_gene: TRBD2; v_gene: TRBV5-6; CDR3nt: TGTGCCAGCAGCCACGGTTTAAGCGGGGGTTGGAATGAGCAGTTCTTC; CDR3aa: CASSHGLSGGWNEQFF
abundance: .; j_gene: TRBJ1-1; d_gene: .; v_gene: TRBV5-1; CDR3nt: TGCGCCAGCAGCAAAGACAGTGAACACACTGAAGCTTTCTTT; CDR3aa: CASSKDSEHTEAFF
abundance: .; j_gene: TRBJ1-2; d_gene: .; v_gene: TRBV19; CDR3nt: TGTGCCAGTAGTATGGGGACGCCGGCTAACTATGGCTACACCTTC; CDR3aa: CASSMGTPANYGYTF
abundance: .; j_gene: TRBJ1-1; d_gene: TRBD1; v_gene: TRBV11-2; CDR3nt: TGTGCCAGCAGCTTAGCCCCCACAGGGGGAAGCATGAACACTGAAGCTTTCTTT; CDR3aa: CASSLAPTGGSMNTEAFF
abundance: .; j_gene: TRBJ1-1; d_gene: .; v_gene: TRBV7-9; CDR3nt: TGTGCCAGCAGCCCATACACTGAAGCTTTCTTT; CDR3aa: CASSPYTEAFF
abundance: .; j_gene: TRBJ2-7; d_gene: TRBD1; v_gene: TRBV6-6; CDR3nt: TGTGCCAGCAACGGGCCCGGGACAGGGGCCTACGAGCAGTACTTC; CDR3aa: CASNGPGTGAYEQYF
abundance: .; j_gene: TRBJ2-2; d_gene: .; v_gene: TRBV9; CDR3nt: TGTGCCAGCAGCGTAGACGGACTGCCAAGCGGGGAGCTGTTTTTT; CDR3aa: CASSVDGLPSGELFF
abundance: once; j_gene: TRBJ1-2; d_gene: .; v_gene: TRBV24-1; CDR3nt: TGTGCCACCCGGCGGGATCCTGGCTACACCTTC; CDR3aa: CATRRDPGYTF
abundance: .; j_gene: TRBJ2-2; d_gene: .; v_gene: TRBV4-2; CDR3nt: TGTGCCAGCAGCCAAGTTAAGGGAACCAACACCGGGGAGCTGTTTTTT; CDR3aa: CASSQVKGTNTGELFF
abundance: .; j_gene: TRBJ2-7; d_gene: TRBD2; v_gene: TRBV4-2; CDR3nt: TGTGCCAGCAGCCAAGCGGCTAGCGGGGGGTCAAGCTCCTACGAGCAGTACTTC; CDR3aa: CASSQAASGGSSSYEQYF
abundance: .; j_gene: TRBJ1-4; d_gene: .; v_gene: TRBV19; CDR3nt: TGTGCCAGTAGGCAAAGTGGGGTTGCAACTAATGAAAAACTGTTTTTT; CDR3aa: CASRQSGVATNEKLFF
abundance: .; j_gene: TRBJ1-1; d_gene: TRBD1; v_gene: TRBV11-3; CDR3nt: TGTGCCAGCAGCCGACGACAGGGGCCACGGAACACTGAAGCTTTCTTT; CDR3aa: CASSRRQGPRNTEAFF
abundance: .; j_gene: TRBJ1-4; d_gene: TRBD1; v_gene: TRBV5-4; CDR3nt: TGTGCCAGCAGCGGACAGGGGAGGGTTTTTGAAAAACTGTTTTTT; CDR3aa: CASSGQGRVFEKLFF
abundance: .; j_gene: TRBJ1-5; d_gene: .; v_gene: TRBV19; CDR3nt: TGTGCCAGTCAGGCGGATCAGCCCCAGCATTTT; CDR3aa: CASQADQPQHF
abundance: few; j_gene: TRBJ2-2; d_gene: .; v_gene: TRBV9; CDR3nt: TGTGCCAGCAGCGTAGCGGCTGTGGGGGGCGGGGAGCTGTTTTTT; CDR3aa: CASSVAAVGGGELFF
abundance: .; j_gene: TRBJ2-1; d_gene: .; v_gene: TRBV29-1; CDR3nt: TGCAGCGCCGAGGGGCTTGTCCCGGCCCATGAGCAGTTCTTC; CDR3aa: CSAEGLVPAHEQFF
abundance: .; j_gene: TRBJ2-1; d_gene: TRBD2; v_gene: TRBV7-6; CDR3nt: TGTGCCAGCACCATCGGGGGGGCAGGCACCTACAATGAGCAGTTCTTC; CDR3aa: CASTIGGAGTYNEQFF
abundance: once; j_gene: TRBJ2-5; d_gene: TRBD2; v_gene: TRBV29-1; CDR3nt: TGCAGCGTTGAAGATCCCTTAGCGGGGGGCCTACAAGAGACCCAGTACTTC; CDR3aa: CSVEDPLAGGLQETQYF
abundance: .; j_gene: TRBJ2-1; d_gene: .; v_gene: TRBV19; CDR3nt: TGTGCCAGTAGTATAGCTGGGTCCTACAATGAGCAGTTCTTC; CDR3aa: CASSIAGSYNEQFF
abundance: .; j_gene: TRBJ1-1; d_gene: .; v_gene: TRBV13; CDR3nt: TGTGCCAGCAGCTTAGCCCCTGGACCCTCCGGGGTTATGAACACTGAAGCTTTCTTT; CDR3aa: CASSLAPGPSGVMNTEAFF
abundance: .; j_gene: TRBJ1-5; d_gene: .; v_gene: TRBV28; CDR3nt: TGTGCCAGCAGTTTATCCCTTGGTTTAGGGTCAGGGGATCAGCCCCAGCATTTT; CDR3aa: CASSLSLGLGSGDQPQHF
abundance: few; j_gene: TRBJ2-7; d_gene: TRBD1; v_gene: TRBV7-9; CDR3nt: TGTGCCAGCAGCTTTGCAGGGGGCCACGAGCAGTACTTC; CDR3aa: CASSFAGGHEQYF
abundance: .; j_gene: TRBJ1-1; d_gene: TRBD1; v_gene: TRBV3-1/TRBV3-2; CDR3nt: TGTGCCAGCAGCCAAGATGGGAACAGGGGGCGAAACACGGCTTTCTTT; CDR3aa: CASSQDGNRGRNTAFF
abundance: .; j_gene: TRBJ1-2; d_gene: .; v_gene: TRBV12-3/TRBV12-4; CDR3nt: TGTGCCAGCACCCCGGGGGCAAACTATGGCTACACCTTC; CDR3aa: CASTPGANYGYTF
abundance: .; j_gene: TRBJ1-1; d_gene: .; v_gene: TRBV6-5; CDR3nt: TGTGCCAGCAGCCTCCTACAGTCGGTGAACACTGAAGCTTTCTTT; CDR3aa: CASSLLQSVNTEAFF
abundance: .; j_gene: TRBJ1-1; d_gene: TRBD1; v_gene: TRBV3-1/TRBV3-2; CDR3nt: TGTGCCAGCAGCTTAGGACAGGGGGGACACACTGAAGCTTTCTTT; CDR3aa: CASSLGQGGHTEAFF
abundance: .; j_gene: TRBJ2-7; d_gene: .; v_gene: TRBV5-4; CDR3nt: TGTGCCAGCAGCTTGACAGGTTCAACCTACGAGCAGTACTTC; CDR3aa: CASSLTGSTYEQYF
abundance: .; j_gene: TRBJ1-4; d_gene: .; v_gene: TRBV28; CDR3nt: TGTGCCAGCAGTTTGGGGCTTCAGTCTAATGAAAAACTGTTTTTT; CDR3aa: CASSLGLQSNEKLFF
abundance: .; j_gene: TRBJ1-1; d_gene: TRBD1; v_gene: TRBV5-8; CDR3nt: TGTGCCAGCAGCTTACTAACAAGGGGGCTCATGAACACTGAAGCTTTCTTT; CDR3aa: CASSLLTRGLMNTEAFF
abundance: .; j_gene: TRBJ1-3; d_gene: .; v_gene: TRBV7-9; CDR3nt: TGTGCCAGCAGCTTAGGTACGGGGGTCTCTGGAAACACCATATATTTT; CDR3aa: CASSLGTGVSGNTIYF
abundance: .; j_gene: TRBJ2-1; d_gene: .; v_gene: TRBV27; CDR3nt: TGTGCCAGCAGTTTGAACGGCATAGGGAATGAGCAGTTCTTC; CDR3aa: CASSLNGIGNEQFF
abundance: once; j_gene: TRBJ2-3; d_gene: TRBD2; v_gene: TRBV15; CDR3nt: TGTGCCACCAGCACCGAGGGACTAGCGGGGGCTTATACGCAGTATTTT; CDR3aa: CATSTEGLAGAYTQYF
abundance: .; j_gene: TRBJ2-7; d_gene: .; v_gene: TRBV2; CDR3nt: TGTGCCAGCAGGACGTCTTTCGGGGGCGAGCAGTACTTC; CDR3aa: CASRTSFGGEQYF
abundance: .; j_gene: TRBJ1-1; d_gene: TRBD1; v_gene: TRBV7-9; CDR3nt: TGTGCCAGCAGCTTATGGGCCGGGACAGGGGACACTGAAGCTTTCTTT; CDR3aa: CASSLWAGTGDTEAFF
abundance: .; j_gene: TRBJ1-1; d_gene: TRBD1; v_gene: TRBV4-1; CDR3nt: TGCGCCAGCAGCCAATTGGTCCGGAGCGGGACAGGGGGCGCGACTTTCTTT; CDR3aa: CASSQLVRSGTGGATFF
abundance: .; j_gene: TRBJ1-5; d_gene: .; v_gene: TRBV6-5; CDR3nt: TGTGCCAGCAGCCAGGACACCCTCAATCAGCCCCAGCATTTT; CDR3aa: CASSQDTLNQPQHF
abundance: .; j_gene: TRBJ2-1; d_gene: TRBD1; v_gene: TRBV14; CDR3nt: TGTGCCAGCAGCCCCGTTGAGGGGGCGACCTACAATGAGCAGTTCTTC; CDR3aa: CASSPVEGATYNEQFF
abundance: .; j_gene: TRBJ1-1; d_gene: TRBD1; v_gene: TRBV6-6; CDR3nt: TGTGCCAGCAGTAGCTACCCCGGACAGGTGAACACTGAAGCTTTCTTT; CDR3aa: CASSSYPGQVNTEAFF
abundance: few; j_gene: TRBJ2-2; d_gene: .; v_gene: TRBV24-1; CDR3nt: TGTGCCACCAGTGAGGGGGCGCGGGACACCGGGGAGCTGTTTTTT; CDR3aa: CATSEGARDTGELFF
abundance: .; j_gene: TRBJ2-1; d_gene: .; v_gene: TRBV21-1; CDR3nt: TGTGCCAGCAGCAACCGGACTAGGGACAATGAGCAGTTCTTC; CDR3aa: CASSNRTRDNEQFF